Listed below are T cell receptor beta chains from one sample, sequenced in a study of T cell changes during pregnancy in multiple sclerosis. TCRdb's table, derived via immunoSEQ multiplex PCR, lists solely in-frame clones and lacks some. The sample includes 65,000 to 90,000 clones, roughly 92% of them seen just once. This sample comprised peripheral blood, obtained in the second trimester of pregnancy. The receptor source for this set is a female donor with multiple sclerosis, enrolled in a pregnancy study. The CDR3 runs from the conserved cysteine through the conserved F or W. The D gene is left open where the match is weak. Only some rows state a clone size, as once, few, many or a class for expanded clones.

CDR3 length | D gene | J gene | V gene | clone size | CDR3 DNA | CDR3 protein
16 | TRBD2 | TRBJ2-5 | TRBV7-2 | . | TGTGCCAGCAGCTTAGAGATAGCGGGAGGCCAAGAGACCCAGTACTTC | CASSLEIAGGQETQYF
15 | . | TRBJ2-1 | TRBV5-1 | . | TGCGCCAGCAGCTCCGGGACTTTTAGCTACAATGAGCAGTTCTTC | CASSSGTFSYNEQFF
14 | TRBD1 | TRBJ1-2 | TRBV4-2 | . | TGTGCCAGCAGCCAAGGACGGACAGGGAATGGCTACACCTTC | CASSQGRTGNGYTF
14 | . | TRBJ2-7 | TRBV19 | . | TGTGCCAGTAGCCAACTAGACCCCCTCTACGAGCAGTACTTC | CASSQLDPLYEQYF
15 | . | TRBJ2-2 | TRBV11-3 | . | TGTGCCAGCAGCTTAGTGGGGGGGCCGTCCGGGGAGCTGTTTTTT | CASSLVGGPSGELFF
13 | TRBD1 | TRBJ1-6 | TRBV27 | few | TGTGCCAGCAGGGGACAGGGTCAAAGGGCCCTCCACTTT | CASRGQGQRALHF
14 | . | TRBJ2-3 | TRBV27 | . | TGTGCCAGCAGTTTGACAAATTGGGTAGATACGCAGTATTTT | CASSLTNWVDTQYF
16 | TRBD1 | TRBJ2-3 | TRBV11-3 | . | TGTGCCAGCAGCCGTGGGACAGACCTAAGCACAGATACGCAGTATTTT | CASSRGTDLSTDTQYF
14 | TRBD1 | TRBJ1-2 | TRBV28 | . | TGTGCCAGCCTTACAGGGGAAAGTAACTATGGCTACACCTTC | CASLTGESNYGYTF
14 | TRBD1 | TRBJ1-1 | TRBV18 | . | TGTGCCAGCTCACCACAGAGGGGACAGACCGAAGCTTTCTTT | CASSPQRGQTEAFF
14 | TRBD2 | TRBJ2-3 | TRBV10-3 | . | TGTGCCATCAGTCTGGGAGGGCGCGCAGATACGCAGTATTTT | CAISLGGRADTQYF
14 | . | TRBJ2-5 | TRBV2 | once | TGTGCCAGCAGCCCCAACAGGGTGGGGGAGACCCAGTACTTC | CASSPNRVGETQYF
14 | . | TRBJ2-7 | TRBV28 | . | TGTGCCAGCAAGGGAGGAGCGTCCTCCTACGAGCAGTACTTC | CASKGGASSYEQYF
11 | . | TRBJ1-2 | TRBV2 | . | TGTGCCAGTCGCGGGGGGGCTGGCTACACCTTC | CASRGGAGYTF
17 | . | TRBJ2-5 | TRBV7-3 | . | TGTGCCAGCAGCTTAAACCCCCCGACAGCCCATCAAGAGACCCAGTACTTC | CASSLNPPTAHQETQYF
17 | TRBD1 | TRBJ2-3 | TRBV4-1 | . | TGCGCCAGCAGCCAACCATCGCAGGGGGCCGGGACAGATACGCAGTATTTT | CASSQPSQGAGTDTQYF
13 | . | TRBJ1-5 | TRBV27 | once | TGTGCCAGCAGTTTAGCTCTAAATCAGCCCCAGCATTTT | CASSLALNQPQHF
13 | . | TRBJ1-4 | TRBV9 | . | TGTGCCAGCAGCGTAGAGCCGAAGGAAAAACTGTTTTTT | CASSVEPKEKLFF
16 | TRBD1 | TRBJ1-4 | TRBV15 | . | TGTGCCACCAGCAGAAACCCGGGACAGAAGAATGAAAAACTGTTTTTT | CATSRNPGQKNEKLFF
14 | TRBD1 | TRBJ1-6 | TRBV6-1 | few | TGTGCCAGCAGTGAAGGGACAGGGGGCTCACCCCTCCACTTT | CASSEGTGGSPLHF
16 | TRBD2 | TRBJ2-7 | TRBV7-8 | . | TGTGCCAGCAGCGACACTGCAACTAGCGGGTACTACGAGCAGTACTTC | CASSDTATSGYYEQYF
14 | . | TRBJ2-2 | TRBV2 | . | TGTGCCAGCAGTGAAGCGGAGCATAGCGGGGAGCTGTTTTTT | CASSEAEHSGELFF
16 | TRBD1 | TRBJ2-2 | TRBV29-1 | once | TGCAGCGTTGAAAAACAGGGGGCCGCAAACACCGGGGAGCTGTTTTTT | CSVEKQGAANTGELFF
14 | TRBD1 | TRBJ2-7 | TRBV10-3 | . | TGTGCCATCAGTGAGTCTTTGGACAGGGGCGAGCAGTACTTC | CAISESLDRGEQYF
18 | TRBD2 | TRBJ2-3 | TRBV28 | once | TGTGCCAGCAGTTCGACCGGGACTAGCGGGAGGTACACAGATACGCAGTATTTT | CASSSTGTSGRYTDTQYF
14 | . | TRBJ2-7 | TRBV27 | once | TGTGCCAGCAGTTTGAGGTTACAAGCCTACGAGCAGTACTTC | CASSLRLQAYEQYF
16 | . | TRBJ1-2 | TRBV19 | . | TGTGCCAGTAGTATAGACGGGACGGGGGCTAACTATGGCTACACCTTC | CASSIDGTGANYGYTF
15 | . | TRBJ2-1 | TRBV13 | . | TGTGCCAGCAGCTTAAGGAGGGGCACGGGCAATGAGCAGTTCTTC | CASSLRRGTGNEQFF
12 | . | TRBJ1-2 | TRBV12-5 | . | TGTGCTAGTGGCTTGGACACCTATGGCTACACCTTC | CASGLDTYGYTF
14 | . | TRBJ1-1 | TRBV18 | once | TGTGCCAGCTCACCAGAGGATCAGAACGCTGAAGCTTTCTTT | CASSPEDQNAEAFF
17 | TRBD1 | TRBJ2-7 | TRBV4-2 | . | TGTGCCAGCAGCCGAAGCGAAGGGGGGACAGGCTCGTACGAGCAGTACTTC | CASSRSEGGTGSYEQYF
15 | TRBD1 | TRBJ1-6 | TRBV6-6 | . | TGTGCCAGCAGTTACCTCGACAGGGTCGGATCACCCCTCCACTTT | CASSYLDRVGSPLHF
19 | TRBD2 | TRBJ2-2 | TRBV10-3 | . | TGTGCCATCAGCGCCAGCGGGACTAGCGGGAGAGGAAGGGCCGGGGAGCTGTTTTTT | CAISASGTSGRGRAGELFF
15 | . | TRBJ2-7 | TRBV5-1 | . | TGCGCCAGCTCCCCTCCAGGGGTGGTAGCCTACGAGCAGTACTTC | CASSPPGVVAYEQYF
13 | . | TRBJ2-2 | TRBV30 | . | TGTGCACTCGGAGGGGGCAACACCGGGGAGCTGTTTTTT | CALGGGNTGELFF
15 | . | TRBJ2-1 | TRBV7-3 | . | TGTGCCAGCAGCTTAATCAGCGGTAGATACAATGAGCAGTTCTTC | CASSLISGRYNEQFF
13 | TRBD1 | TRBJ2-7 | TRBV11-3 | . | TGTGCCAGCGGGGACAGGGTGTATGGCGAGCAGTACTTC | CASGDRVYGEQYF
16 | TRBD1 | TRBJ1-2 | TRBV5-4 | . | TGTGCCAGCAGCGCCGGACAGGTGGGCCTTAACTATGGCTACACCTTC | CASSAGQVGLNYGYTF
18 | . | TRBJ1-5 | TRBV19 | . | TGTGCCAGTAGTATAGATCCGACAGGAGCTTATAGCAATCAGCCCCAGCATTTT | CASSIDPTGAYSNQPQHF
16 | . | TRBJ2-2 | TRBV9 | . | TGTGCCAGCAGCGTGGGGGACTTAACGAACACCGGGGAGCTGTTTTTT | CASSVGDLTNTGELFF
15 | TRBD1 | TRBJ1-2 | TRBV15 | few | TGTGCCACCAGCAGAGACTGGGACAGGGACTATGGCTACACCTTC | CATSRDWDRDYGYTF
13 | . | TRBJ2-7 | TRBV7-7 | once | TGTGCCAGCAGCCCAGACTTAGGAAACGAGCAGTACTTC | CASSPDLGNEQYF
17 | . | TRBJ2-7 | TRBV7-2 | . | TGTGCCAGCAGCTTAAGATTCCGGACTGCGGCACCCTACGAGCAGTACTTC | CASSLRFRTAAPYEQYF
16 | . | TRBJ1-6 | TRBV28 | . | TGTGCCAGCAGTCCGCTCGGGGGCTCCTATAATTCACCCCTCCACTTT | CASSPLGGSYNSPLHF
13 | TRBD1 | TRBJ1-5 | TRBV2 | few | TGTGCCAGCAGTGAGAGGACAGGGACGGCCCAGCATTTT | CASSERTGTAQHF
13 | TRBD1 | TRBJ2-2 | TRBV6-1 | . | TGTGCCAGCAGAGGGGGCTTGACCGGGGAGCTGTTTTTT | CASRGGLTGELFF
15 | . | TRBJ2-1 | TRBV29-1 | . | TGCAGCGTCCCTGGTCCGGAGGGCCTCTACAATGAGCAGTTCTTC | CSVPGPEGLYNEQFF
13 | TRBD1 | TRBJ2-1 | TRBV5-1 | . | TGCGCCAGCACCAATGTACAGGGGACTGAGCAGTTCTTC | CASTNVQGTEQFF
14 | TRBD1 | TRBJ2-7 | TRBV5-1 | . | TGCGCCAGCAGCTTGGTCCCAGGGGGCTACGAGCAGTACTTC | CASSLVPGGYEQYF
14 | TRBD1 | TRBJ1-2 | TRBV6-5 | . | TGTGCCAGCACTCCCTACAGGGGAAACTATGGCTACACCTTC | CASTPYRGNYGYTF
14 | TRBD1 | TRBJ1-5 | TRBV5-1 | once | TGCGCCAGCAGCTTGCGGACAGGGACTCAGCCCCAGCATTTT | CASSLRTGTQPQHF